This T cell receptor (beta chain) was sequenced for a study of cytomegalovirus exposure and HLA in healthy donors. The PCR employed 60 Vbeta primers together with 13 Jbeta primers. Here immunoSEQ multiplex PCR was the method, and the copy in TCRdb shows in-frame clones only, minus some. This sample has 150,000 or so clones, with roughly 74% found just once. Germline V CDR1 and CDR2: SGHRS, YFSETQ. V was shortened by 4 bases and J by 0 bases, with 11 bases between the two germline ends. The CDR3 runs to 16 residues. Material: PBMCs. This TCR was sampled from a woman aged 35 to 49 in good health and CMV-seropositive. The chain links TRBV5-1 to TRBJ2-6; weak D call: TRBD1 (5 bases). This CDR3 reads CASSLRQNSGANVLTF. The CDR3 bases are TGCGCCAGCAGCCTAAGACAGAACTCTGGGGCCAACGTCCTGACTTTC.